This T cell receptor (beta chain) was recovered during a study of regulatory T cells in long-lasting Graves disease. Background on the study: Antithyroid drug exposure in newly diagnosed Graves' patients had lasted under 3 months.

At least ten counts were recorded for this clonotype. Antigen specificity is unknown. In building TCR beta libraries, iRepertoire HTBI primers were used together with Arm-PCR of CDR3 regions. Authors' processing steps: Identification of gene segments yielded some 61 TRBV and some 14 TRBJ across samples. TCRdb called the multiplex PCR reads again in MiXCR, with one record for every CDR3 protein. These V and J calls derive from TCRdb rather than the authors' analysis. The sample includes around 450,000 distinct CDR3 sequences, 15% of them seen just once. Time point: newly diagnosed GD, antithyroid drugs for less than 3 months. The authors made the TCR library using RNA they extracted from PBMCs. Overall study results and limits: It was peripheral blood alone, not thyroid tissue, that was studied.

This CDR3 contains 16 residues. After removal of 5 bases from V and 3 bases from J, the junction contained 8 bases not matched to a gene. CDR1 and CDR2 from the germline V gene are SGHNT and YENEEA. These records were also assigned to another study, of T cells in Graves' hyperthyroidism and ophthalmopathy.

This specimen was peripheral blood mononuclear cells (PBMCs), taken at new diagnosis, from a patient treated with antithyroid drugs. The TCR originated in a woman aged 35 to 49 with Graves disease. This chain connects TRBV11-3 to TRBJ2-5; 11 bases fit TRBD1. The CDR3 reads CASSPYRTGGEETQYF. The DNA for the CDR3 is TGTGCCAGCAGCCCCTACCGGACAGGGGGCGAAGAGACCCAGTACTTC.